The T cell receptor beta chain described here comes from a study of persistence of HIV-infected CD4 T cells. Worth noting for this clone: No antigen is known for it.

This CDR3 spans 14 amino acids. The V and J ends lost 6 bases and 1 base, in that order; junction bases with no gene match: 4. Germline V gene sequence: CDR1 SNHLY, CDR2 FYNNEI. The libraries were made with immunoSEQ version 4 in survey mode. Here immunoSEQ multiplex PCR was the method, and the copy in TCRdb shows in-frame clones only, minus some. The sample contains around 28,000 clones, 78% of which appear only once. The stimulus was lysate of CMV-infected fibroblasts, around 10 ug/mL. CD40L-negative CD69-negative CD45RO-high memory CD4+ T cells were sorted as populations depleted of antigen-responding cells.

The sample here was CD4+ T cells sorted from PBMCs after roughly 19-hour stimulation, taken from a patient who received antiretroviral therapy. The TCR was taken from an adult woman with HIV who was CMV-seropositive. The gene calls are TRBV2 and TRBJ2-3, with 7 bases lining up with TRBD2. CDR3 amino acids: CASSRAGRTDTQYF. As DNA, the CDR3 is TGTGCCAGCAGCCGAGCGGGGCGCACAGATACGCAGTATTTT.